Following are 20 T cell receptor beta chains from one sample sequenced in a study of glioma-infiltrating T cells after dendritic cell vaccination. Sequencing was performed with immunoSEQ multiplex PCR; in TCRdb, only in-frame clones are kept and a portion is missing. The sample yields 71,000 or so clones, around 81% seen once. The source material was blood, sampled before dendritic cell vaccination. Receptors were obtained from a human donor with glioblastoma.

This clone was detected once. The rearrangement joins TRBV4-1 to TRBJ2-2, with 7 bases matching TRBD1. Germline values: CDR1 MGHRA, CDR2 YSYEKL. Trimming took 4 bases from V and 3 from J; bases not matched to a gene: 2. CDR3 length: 14 residues. For the CDR3, the DNA is TGCGCCAGCAGCCGACAGGGAGACACCGGGGAGCTGTTTTTT. This encodes CASSRQGDTGELFF.

With respect to this clone: The same CDR3 also results from other DNA sequences found in this sample. This sequence joins TRBV30 and TRBJ1-1; maybe TRBD1 (6 bases). Germline loops: CDR1 GTSNPN, CDR2 SVGIG (reference sequence). This CDR3 contains 14 residues. V was cut by 2 bases and J by 0 bases, with 10 bases left in between. CDR3 protein: CAWSSDSMNTEAFF. The CDR3 DNA sequence: TGTGCCTGGAGTTCGGACAGCATGAACACTGAAGCTTTCTTT.

The chain uses TRBV19 and TRBJ1-1; D is undetermined. Germline assignment: CDR1 LNHDA and CDR2 SQIVND (reference sequence). The CDR3 length is 16 residues. V was cut by 0 bases and J by 4 bases, with 15 bases left in between. The CDR3 loop is CASSIDAKWEGTEAFF. Written as DNA, the CDR3 is TGTGCCAGTAGTATAGACGCAAAATGGGAGGGCACTGAAGCTTTCTTT. The variable domain in full, with the rest retrieved from reference TRBV19 and TRBJ1-1, is DGGITQSPKYLFRKEGQNVTLSCEQNLNHDAMYWYRQDPGQGLRLIYYSQIVNDFQKGDIAEGYSVSREKKESFPLTVTSAQKNPTAFYLCASSIDAKWEGTEAFFGQGTRLTVV.

The V and J genes are TRBV2 and TRBJ2-6, with 8 bases identical to TRBD2. With 6 bases clipped from V and 1 base from J, the junction kept 8 bases outside the gene matches. CDR1 is SNHLY and CDR2 is FYNNEI in the germline V gene. This CDR3 has 17 residues. The CDR3 DNA is TGTGCCAGCAGCCCACTCGGGGGGGTGTCTGGGGCCAACGTCCTGACTTTC. Translated, it gives CASSPLGGVSGANVLTF.

The V gene is TRBV5-6, the J gene TRBJ2-5, with D perhaps TRBD2 (5 bases). This CDR3 region has 14 residues. Trimming took 3 bases from V and 5 from J, leaving 14 bases between them. Per the germline V gene, CDR1 is SGHDT and CDR2 is YYEEEE. In DNA form, the CDR3 reads TGTGCCAGCAGCTCGCCGGGAAGAAGGGAGACCCAGTACTTC. Protein sequence: CASSSPGRRETQYF. The whole variable domain, remainder taken from reference TRBV5-6 and TRBJ2-5, is DAGVTQSPTHLIKTRGQQVTLRCSPKSGHDTVSWYQQALGQGPQFIFQYYEEEERQRGNFPDRFSGHQFPNYSSELNVNALLLGDSALYLCASSSPGRRETQYFGPGTRLLVL.

The CDR3 loop is CASSLEAGGPNEQFF. The DNA of the CDR3 is TGCGCCAGCAGCTTGGAAGCGGGGGGGCCGAATGAGCAGTTCTTC. The V call is TRBV5-1, the J call TRBJ2-1, with TRBD2 identical over 10 bases. After removal of 0 bases from V and 7 bases from J, the junction contained 4 bases not matched to a gene. Germline V CDR1 and CDR2: SGHRS, YFSETQ. This CDR3 is built from 15 residues.

Comments on this clone: The same CDR3 also results from other DNA sequences found in this sample. The CDR3 loop reads CSGTGEETQYF. The CDR3 nucleotides are TGCAGTGGGACAGGGGAAGAGACCCAGTACTTC. V and J are TRBV20-1 and TRBJ2-5; 9 nucleotides line up with TRBD1. CDR1 is DFQATT, CDR2 SNEGSKA, per germline (reference sequence). Trimming cost V 7 bases and J 3 bases; bases outside gene matches: 0. The CDR3 totals 11 residues.

The chain uses TRBV7-8 and TRBJ1-2; D remains unclear. The V end lost 5 bases, the J end lost 6 bases, and 13 bases lay between the germline ends. Germline CDR1 SGHVS, CDR2 FQNEAQ. This CDR3 has 13 amino acids. The CDR3 nucleotides read TGTGCCAGCAGCCGGGGAGGGAGCGATGGCTACACCTTC. Its protein product is CASSRGGSDGYTF.

The chain employs TRBV4-2 and TRBJ1-2; 8 bases fit TRBD1. This CDR3 is 15 amino acids long. Looked up from germline, CDR1 is LGHNA and CDR2 is YNFKEQ. J lost 7 bases, V lost 6 bases, and 13 bases had no gene match. CDR3 region: CASSITGGSGGGYTF. The DNA for the CDR3 is TGTGCCAGCAGTATAACAGGGGGGTCAGGTGGTGGCTACACCTTC.

The chain is built from TRBV6-1 and TRBJ1-2, with 9 bases lining up with TRBD1. Germline assignment: CDR1 MNHNS and CDR2 SASEGT. The V gene end was trimmed by 6 bases and the J gene end by 8 bases; junction bases not matched to a gene: 13. This CDR3 contains 15 residues. The CDR3 reads CASSETMTGGEGYTF. CDR3 nucleotide sequence: TGTGCCAGCAGCGAAACCATGACAGGGGGTGAAGGCTACACCTTC.

This clone was counted between two and nine times. J is TRBJ1-2 and V is TRBV19, with 9 bases aligning to TRBD1. Germline V gene data show CDR1 as LNHDA and CDR2 as SQIVND (reference sequence). This CDR3 is built from 15 residues. After removal of 5 bases from V and 1 base from J, the junction contained 5 bases not matched to a gene. The CDR3 DNA reads as TGTGCCAGTAGTTCCGGGACAGGGCATAACTATGGCTACACCTTC. It encodes CASSSGTGHNYGYTF.

The genes are TRBV4-1 and TRBJ1-5, with 7 bases identical to TRBD1. The CDR3 covers 15 residues. V shed 4 bases, J shed 7 bases, and the junction held 10 bases outside the gene matches. Germline-derived CDR1 and CDR2 are MGHRA and YSYEKL. The CDR3 region has the DNA TGCGCCAGCAGCCTAACAGGGGTGGAAGAACAGCCCCAGCATTTT. It specifies CASSLTGVEEQPQHF.

This chain connects TRBV4-2 to TRBJ1-1; D gene ambiguous. The V gene lost 5 bases and the J gene lost 4 bases, with 23 bases spanning the gap. Germline lookup yields CDR1 LGHNA and CDR2 YNFKEQ. The CDR3 extends over 17 amino acids. The CDR3 DNA reads TGTGCCAGCAGCGTCCAGCCAGGACCGGGAGGACTCACTGAAGCTTTCTTT. Translated, it gives CASSVQPGPGGLTEAFF.

The rearrangement joins TRBV11-3 to TRBJ1-1; 7 positions agree with TRBD1. Germline V gene sequence: CDR1 SGHNT, CDR2 YENEEA. There are 13 residues in the CDR3. The J segment lost 3 bases and the V segment lost 4 bases, leaving 2 bases of the junction unmatched. This CDR3 is CASSSDRDTEAFF. CDR3 DNA: TGTGCCAGCAGCTCCGACAGGGACACTGAAGCTTTCTTT.

In nucleotides, the CDR3 is TGTGCCAGTAGTGTCTCCGTGAATCAGCCCCAGCATTTT. It translates to CASSVSVNQPQHF. This chain links TRBV19 with TRBJ1-5; D is undetermined. The CDR3 runs to 13 residues. CDR1 and CDR2 from the germline V gene are LNHDA and SQIVND (reference sequence). The V end was cut by 5 bases, the J end by 4 bases, with 9 bases between.

The J gene is TRBJ1-5, the V gene TRBV6-6, with 8 bases identical to TRBD1. This CDR3 contains 14 residues. The V gene's germline CDR1 is MNHNY and CDR2 SVGAGI (reference sequence). V was clipped by 6 bases and J by 7 bases; unmatched bases: 8. The CDR3 DNA reads TGTGCCAGCAGCAACCCGACAGGGGAACAGCCCCAGCATTTT. Translating it yields CASSNPTGEQPQHF.

V is TRBV29-1 and J is TRBJ1-1, with a weak D call TRBD1 (5 bases). Trimming cost V 6 bases and J 1 base, with 15 bases left between them. This CDR3 is built from 14 residues. CDR1 SQVTM and CDR2 ANQGSEA come from the germline V gene. The CDR3: CSVDSGATNTEAFF. The CDR3 DNA reads as TGCAGCGTCGACAGCGGGGCAACGAACACTGAAGCTTTCTTT. Full variable domain (outside the CDR3, taken from reference TRBV29-1 and TRBJ1-1): SAVISQKPSRDICQRGTSLTIQCQVDSQVTMMFWYRQQPGQSLTLIATANQGSEATYESGFVIDKFPISRPNLTFSTLTVSNMSPEDSSIYLCSVDSGATNTEAFFGQGTRLTVV.

The chain joins TRBV30 to TRBJ2-5; 7 nucleotides line up with TRBD2. Germline CDR1 is GTSNPN and CDR2 is SVGIG (reference sequence). The CDR3 length is 13 residues. With 2 bases clipped from V and 5 bases from J, the junction kept 5 bases outside the gene matches. The CDR3 protein is CAWSTGGWETQYF. For the CDR3, the DNA is TGTGCCTGGAGTACGGGGGGTTGGGAGACCCAGTACTTC.

CDR3 bases: TGTGCCAGCAGCTTAGCACCAGGCTACTCCTCTACCTACGAGCAGTACTTC. Translating it yields CASSLAPGYSSTYEQYF. The rearrangement joins TRBV7-9 to TRBJ2-7; D is undetermined. V was shortened by 0 bases and J by 2 bases, with 17 bases between the two germline ends. CDR3 length equals 17 residues. Germline V CDR1 and CDR2: SEHNR, FQNEAQ (reference sequence).

V is TRBV15 and J is TRBJ2-5, with 11 bases lining up with TRBD1. Germline CDR1 and CDR2: LNHNV and YYDKDF (reference sequence). The CDR3 is 16 amino acids. V lost 2 bases to trimming and J lost 4 bases; unmatched junction nucleotides: 6. The CDR3 spells CATSRNPGQGGETQYF. DNA for the CDR3: TGTGCCACCAGCAGAAATCCGGGACAGGGGGGAGAGACCCAGTACTTC.